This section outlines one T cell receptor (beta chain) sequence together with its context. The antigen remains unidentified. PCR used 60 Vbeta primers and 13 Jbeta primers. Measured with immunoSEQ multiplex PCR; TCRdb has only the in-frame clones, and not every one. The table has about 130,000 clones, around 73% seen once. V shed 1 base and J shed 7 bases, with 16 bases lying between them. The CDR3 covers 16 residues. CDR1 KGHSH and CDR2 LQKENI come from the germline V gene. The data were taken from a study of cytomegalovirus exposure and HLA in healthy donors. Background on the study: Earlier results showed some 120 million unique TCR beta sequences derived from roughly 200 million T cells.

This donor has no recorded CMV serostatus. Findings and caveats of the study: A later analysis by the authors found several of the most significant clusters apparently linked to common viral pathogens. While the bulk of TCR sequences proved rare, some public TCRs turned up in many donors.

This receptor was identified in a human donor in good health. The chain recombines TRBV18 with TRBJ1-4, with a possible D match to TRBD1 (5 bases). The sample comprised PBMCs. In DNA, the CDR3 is TGTGCCAGCTCACCACGGACAAGTCGAGTAGGTGAAAAACTGTTTTTT. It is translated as CASSPRTSRVGEKLFF.